Sequencing of this T cell receptor (beta chain) was carried out in a study of T cells expressing NK-cell markers. Template switching by 5'RACE with UMIs generated the TCR beta cDNA. Each CDR3 protein gets one entry in TCRdb, which reprocessed the 5' RACE reads and gives no DNA. The sample table includes 500,000 to 700,000 distinct CDR3 sequences. The germline V gene has CDR1 SGHKS and CDR2 YYEKEE (reference sequence). The CDR3 runs 16 residues. J is TRBJ2-7 and V is TRBV5-5; TCRdb names TRBD1, which stays unverified in the absence of DNA. The clonotype comes from a young man in good health. The sequenced material came from blood T cells: a sorted CD56 or NKG2C T cell subset, CD4+ or CD8+ T cells, or bulk PBMC T cells (not recorded which). The CDR3: CASSLAGSGISYEQYF.